The 16 T cell receptor beta chains listed next were all sequenced from one sample in a study of OX40 agonist ivuxolimab in advanced cancers. The library was obtained by the immunoSEQ multiplex PCR assay. In its TCRdb copy, this immuneACCESS table keeps in-frame sequences only and misses some clones. Where compared with another copy, unresolved V genes explain less than half of these, and the others have no known cause. The sample table shows around 60,000 clones, and nearly 90% are seen once. Around 12% of the sample belongs to the ten largest clones. Sequencing was performed on CD4+ or CD8+ T cells sorted from blood, taken in a trial of the OX40 agonist ivuxolimab. The receptors were sampled from an adult with an advanced solid tumor such as melanoma, head and neck, liver or kidney cancer.

The chain has TRBV5-8 and TRBJ2-7; a possible D gene is TRBD1 (7 bases). The CDR3 is 13 amino acids. Between the trimmed V and J ends, which lost 0 bases and 7 bases, there was a span of 11 bases. The germline V gene has CDR1 SGHTS and CDR2 YDEGEE. As DNA, the CDR3 is TGTGCCAGCAGCTTGGAGCAGGGGGGTGAGCAGTACTTC. This translates into CASSLEQGGEQYF.

Points on this clone: Other DNA sequences in this specimen translate into the identical CDR3. The chain combines TRBV29-1 with TRBJ2-1, with D unresolved. Germline-derived CDR1 and CDR2 are SQVTM and ANQGSEA. The V gene lost 4 bases and the J gene lost 0 bases, with 1 base spanning the gap. There are 11 residues in the CDR3. CDR3 region: CSVVSYNEQFF. The CDR3 region has the DNA TGCAGCGTTGTCTCCTACAATGAGCAGTTCTTC.

This sequence joins TRBV7-6 and TRBJ2-1, with D perhaps assigned TRBD1 or TRBD2 (5 bases each). Germline CDR1 is SGHVS and CDR2 is FNYEAQ. The CDR3 length is 16 residues. V lost 6 bases to trimming and J lost 6 bases, with 21 bases between them. The CDR3 loop reads CASSAYSGTPSNEQFF. The CDR3 bases are TGTGCCAGCAGTGCTTACTCCGGGACCCCGAGCAATGAGCAGTTCTTC.

V and J are TRBV6-4 and TRBJ1-2; D call uncertain. CDR3 length: 11 residues. V was trimmed by 3 bases and J by 7 bases, leaving 6 bases between them. Germline CDR1 reads MRHNA; CDR2 reads SNTAGT. The CDR3 DNA reads as TGTGCCAGCAGTGATGGGGTTGGCTACACCTTC. Residues: CASSDGVGYTF.

CDR3 nucleotides: TGTGCCATCAGTGACCCCAGGGAACCGAACACTGAAGCTTTCTTT. The encoded protein is CAISDPREPNTEAFF. V is TRBV10-3 and J is TRBJ1-1; possible D gene TRBD1, 5 bases. The germline V gene has CDR1 ENHRY and CDR2 SYGVKD. The CDR3 is 15 amino acids. The V end was cut by 3 bases, the J end by 1 base, with 12 bases between.

This clone came up a few times. The chain has TRBV5-1 and TRBJ2-7; D is unresolved. CDR1 is SGHRS, CDR2 YFSETQ, per germline. CDR3 length: 13 amino acids. V lost 5 bases, J lost 5 bases, and 14 bases lay in between. The CDR3 region has the DNA TGCGCCAGCAGGCGGACGGAGAGCGACGAGCAGTACTTC. Protein: CASRRTESDEQYF.

In its sample, this clone was seen once. The chain couples TRBV10-1 to TRBJ2-2; no reliable D call. Trimming cost V 3 bases and J 1 base, with 6 bases left between them. The CDR3 length is 14 residues. Germline CDR1 WNHNN, CDR2 SYGVQD (reference sequence). CDR3 in amino acids: CASSDRLNTGELFF. The CDR3 coding sequence is TGCGCCAGCAGTGACCGGTTGAACACCGGGGAGCTGTTTTTT.

The chain is built from TRBV5-1 and TRBJ2-1; D is undetermined. Trimming took off 0 bases at V and 9 bases at J, with 4 bases between the two ends. CDR1 and CDR2 from the germline V gene are SGHRS and YFSETQ. The CDR3 extends over 11 amino acids. The CDR3 is CASSLGLEQFF. DNA for the CDR3: TGCGCCAGCAGCTTGGGACTTGAGCAGTTCTTC. The whole variable domain, filled in from reference TRBV5-1 and TRBJ2-1, reads KAGVTQTPRYLIKTRGQQVTLSCSPISGHRSVSWYQQTPGQGLQFLFEYFSETQRNKGNFPGRFSGRQFSNSRSEMNVSTLELGDSALYLCASSLGLEQFFGPGTRLTVL.

The chain employs TRBV7-9 and TRBJ2-1; D unresolved. CDR1 is SEHNR, CDR2 FQNEAQ, per germline (reference sequence). V lost 7 bases, J lost 6 bases, and 19 bases lay in between. The CDR3 covers 15 residues. CDR3 amino acids: CASTSGLETLNEQFF. The CDR3 nucleotides read TGTGCCAGCACCTCGGGCCTTGAGACTCTCAATGAGCAGTTCTTC. Full variable domain (remainder filled in from reference TRBV7-9 and TRBJ2-1): DTGVSQNPRHKITKRGQNVTFRCDPISEHNRLYWYRQTLGQGPEFLTYFQNEAQLEKSRLLSDRFSAERPKGSFSTLEIQRTEQGDSAMYLCASTSGLETLNEQFFGPGTRLTVL.

This chain joins TRBV5-1 and TRBJ2-1; D perhaps matches TRBD2 (6 bases). The CDR3 has 11 amino acids. The V end was cut by 0 bases, the J end by 16 bases, with 11 bases between. The germline V gene has CDR1 SGHRS and CDR2 YFSETQ. CDR3 DNA: TGCGCCAGCAGCTTGGGACTAGGATGCTTCTTC. Residues: CASSLGLGCFF.

This chain links TRBV7-2 with TRBJ2-7; 9 bases fit TRBD2. Germline loops: CDR1 SGHTA, CDR2 FQGNSA. Trimming took 4 bases from V and 2 from J; bases not matched to a gene: 3. The CDR3 length is 14 residues. CDR3 in amino acids: CASSSLAGPYEQYF. DNA of the CDR3: TGTGCCAGCAGCTCCCTAGCGGGACCCTACGAGCAGTACTTC.

In this sample, this clone turned up once. V gene TRBV7-9 combines with J gene TRBJ2-1, with D possibly being TRBD2 (6 bases). CDR3 length equals 12 residues. Deletions cut 5 bases from V and 9 bases from J, with 11 bases between. CDR1 is SEHNR and CDR2 is FQNEAQ in the germline V gene (reference sequence). The CDR3 DNA reads TGTGCCAGCAGCCGGGGGAGTCTTGAGCAGTTCTTC. This gives the protein CASSRGSLEQFF. The complete variable domain, with remaining parts taken from reference TRBV7-9 and TRBJ2-1, reads DTGVSQNPRHKITKRGQNVTFRCDPISEHNRLYWYRQTLGQGPEFLTYFQNEAQLEKSRLLSDRFSAERPKGSFSTLEIQRTEQGDSAMYLCASSRGSLEQFFGPGTRLTVL.

The CDR3 bases are TGTGCCACCAGCAGAGAAGTCGGGGAAATCCAAGAGACCCAGTACTTC. This codes for CATSREVGEIQETQYF. This chain uses TRBV15 with TRBJ2-5; D is perhaps TRBD2 (5 bases). The germline gives CDR1 LNHNV, CDR2 YYDKDF (reference sequence). CDR3 length equals 16 residues. The ends were cut back, 0 bases at V and 1 base at J, with 12 bases in the middle. Drawing the rest from reference TRBV15 and TRBJ2-5, the complete variable domain is DAMVIQNPRYQVTQFGKPVTLSCSQTLNHNVMYWYQQKSSQAPKLLFHYYDKDFNNEADTPDNFQSRRPNTSFCFLDIRSPGLGDTAMYLCATSREVGEIQETQYFGPGTRLLVL.

The chain is built from TRBV7-3 and TRBJ1-1; no firm D call. Germline V gene sequence: CDR1 SGHTA, CDR2 FQGTGA. CDR3 length: 15 residues. V was clipped by 1 base and J by 3 bases, with 12 bases between them. CDR3 in amino acids: CASSLIPGMDTEAFF. CDR3 sequence (DNA): TGTGCCAGCAGCTTAATTCCGGGGATGGACACTGAAGCTTTCTTT. The variable domain in full, completed from reference TRBV7-3 and TRBJ1-1, reads GAGVSQTPSNKVTEKGKYVELRCDPISGHTALYWYRQSLGQGPEFLIYFQGTGAADDSGLPNDRFFAVRPEGSVSTLKIQRTERGDSAVYLCASSLIPGMDTEAFFGQGTRLTVV.

This clone occurred once. The CDR3 here is CASSFTAGYEQYF. DNA for the CDR3: TGTGCCAGCAGTTTTACCGCCGGCTACGAGCAGTACTTC. The chain uses TRBV27 and TRBJ2-7; D is uncertain. CDR1 is MNHEY, CDR2 SMNVEV, per germline (reference sequence). The CDR3 loop spans 13 amino acids. The V end was cut by 3 bases, the J end by 3 bases, with 9 bases between.

The chain employs TRBV29-1 and TRBJ2-7; tentatively, D is TRBD2 (6 bases). CDR1 and CDR2 from the germline V gene are SQVTM and ANQGSEA. The CDR3 totals 13 residues. Trimming stripped 8 bases from V and 6 bases from J, with 20 bases between. In nucleotides, the CDR3 is TGCAGCACCTCCGCCGGGACTTATCGCGAGCAGTACTTC. This translates into CSTSAGTYREQYF.